This is a list of T cell receptor beta chains from one sample in a study of HIV-infected patients and healthy controls. TCRdb reprocessed the 5' RACE reads via MiXCR and lists one record per CDR3 protein. The sample lists 8,100 or so distinct CDR3 sequences; 9.3% were seen once. The sequenced sample was blood, obtained before antiretroviral therapy. These receptors came from an adult with HIV infection. Both conserved end residues are part of each CDR3. The D gene is left open where the match is weak. Clone size is shown for a subset of rows, as once, few, many or a class of expanded clone.

TRBV4-2,NA,medium-sized,TRBJ2-7,CASSHDPQGLGVSYEQYF,TGTGCCAGCAGCCACGATCCCCAAGGGCTCGGGGTTTCCTACGAGCAGTACTTC
TRBV7-9,TRBD1,medium-sized,TRBJ1-5,CASSPPVGGTEVNGQPQHF,TGTGCCAGCAGCCCCCCCGTCGGGGGGACAGAAGTCAATGGTCAGCCCCAGCATTTT
TRBV20-1,TRBD2,NA,TRBJ2-3,CSARVLAGLDTQYF,TGCAGTGCTAGAGTACTAGCGGGACTGGATACGCAGTATTTT
TRBV13,TRBD2,medium-sized,TRBJ2-5,CASSPGLAGFGEETQYF,TGTGCCAGCAGCCCGGGACTAGCGGGGTTCGGGGAAGAGACCCAGTACTTC
TRBV19,TRBD1,many,TRBJ2-7,CASSTNPGQISNEQYF,TGTGCCAGTAGTACTAATCCGGGACAGATATCGAACGAGCAGTACTTC
TRBV7-6,TRBD2,medium-sized,TRBJ2-5,CASSTREGTQETQYF,TGTGCCAGCAGCACTCGGGAGGGGACCCAAGAGACCCAGTACTTC
TRBV11-2,TRBD1,many,TRBJ1-1,CASSLIRYGPGGTEAFF,TGTGCCAGCAGCTTAATAAGGTACGGGCCAGGGGGCACTGAAGCTTTCTTT
TRBV24-1,TRBD2,medium-sized,TRBJ2-1,CATERGGIYNEQFF,TGTGCCACCGAGCGGGGGGGCATCTACAATGAGCAGTTCTTC
TRBV7-3,TRBD2,medium-sized,TRBJ2-3,CASSSSTSGTQYF,TGTGCCAGCAGCTCTTCGACTAGCGGGACGCAGTATTTT
TRBV29-1,NA,many,TRBJ1-1,CSFSATNTEAFF,TGCAGCTTTTCAGCAACGAACACTGAAGCTTTCTTT
TRBV19,TRBD1,many,TRBJ2-5,CASTSPWDRETQYF,TGTGCCAGTACCTCCCCGTGGGACAGAGAGACCCAGTACTTC
TRBV29-1,NA,medium-sized,TRBJ2-3,CSALPYLSGDTDTQYF,TGCAGCGCCCTCCCCTATCTTAGCGGTGACACAGATACGCAGTATTTT
TRBV6-5,TRBD1,medium-sized,TRBJ1-5,CASSLGQGHQPQHF,TGTGCCAGCAGTCTAGGACAGGGGCATCAGCCCCAGCATTTT
TRBV12-3/TRBV12-4,TRBD1,medium-sized,TRBJ1-5,CASTSTGGLYSNQPQHF,TGTGCCAGCACCTCGACAGGGGGTCTGTATAGCAATCAGCCCCAGCATTTT
TRBV2,NA,NA,TRBJ1-1,CASTLAPGAEAFF,TGTGCCAGCACCCTCGCCCCAGGGGCCGAAGCTTTCTTT
TRBV6-1,NA,many,TRBJ1-6,CASMEGTGKSNSPLHF,TGTGCCAGCATGGAAGGGACGGGGAAGAGTAATTCACCCCTCCACTTT
TRBV6-6,TRBD2,many,TRBJ2-2,CASSYERGDGTGELFF,TGTGCCAGCAGTTACGAGCGGGGTGATGGCACCGGGGAGCTGTTTTTT
TRBV7-3,TRBD1,many,TRBJ2-3,CASSLRDRGADTQYF,TGTGCCAGCAGCTTAAGGGACAGGGGCGCAGATACGCAGTATTTT
TRBV7-3,TRBD2,NA,TRBJ2-3,CARSPTSGGGDTQYF,TGTGCCAGAAGCCCCACTAGCGGGGGGGGAGATACGCAGTATTTT
TRBV7-9,NA,many,TRBJ2-1,CASSYYDFASFNEQFF,TGTGCCAGCAGCTATTATGACTTTGCTAGCTTCAATGAGCAGTTCTTC
TRBV10-3,NA,many,TRBJ2-2,CAISDPKAAGELFF,TGTGCCATCAGTGACCCGAAGGCAGCCGGGGAGCTGTTTTTT
TRBV28,NA,NA,TRBJ2-7,CASSLWGAMELSEQYF,TGTGCCAGCAGTTTATGGGGGGCCATGGAACTATCCGAGCAGTACTTC
TRBV27,NA,medium-sized,TRBJ1-1,CASTLPLDTEAFF,TGTGCCAGCACTCTCCCACTCGACACTGAAGCTTTCTTT
TRBV3-1,TRBD2,medium-sized,TRBJ2-5,CASSPGTSGSIETQYF,TGTGCCAGCAGCCCCGGGACTAGCGGGAGCATCGAGACCCAGTACTTC
TRBV19,TRBD1,many,TRBJ2-7,CASSSGTGAYEQYF,TGTGCCAGTAGTTCCGGGACAGGGGCCTACGAGCAGTACTTC
TRBV14,NA,many,TRBJ2-1,CASSLAQTEQFF,TGTGCCAGCAGCCTAGCCCAGACCGAGCAGTTCTTC
TRBV29-1,NA,many,TRBJ1-1,CSVDDMIMNTEAFF,TGCAGCGTTGATGACATGATCATGAACACTGAAGCTTTCTTT
TRBV11-2,NA,medium-sized,TRBJ2-5,CASSLEVISGETQYF,TGTGCCAGCAGCTTAGAGGTTATCTCCGGAGAGACCCAGTACTTC
TRBV5-1,TRBD1,NA,TRBJ2-1,CASSLVPGTGKGYNEQFF,TGCGCCAGCAGCTTAGTTCCCGGGACAGGGAAAGGGTACAATGAGCAGTTCTTC
TRBV9,TRBD2,medium-sized,TRBJ2-3,CASSGGLAGLHTDTQYF,TGTGCCAGCAGCGGAGGACTAGCGGGACTACACACAGATACGCAGTATTTT
TRBV13,NA,few,TRBJ2-1,CASSLIFSGDEQFF,TGTGCCAGCAGCTTAATTTTTTCGGGAGATGAGCAGTTCTTC
TRBV5-4,NA,few,TRBJ1-2,CASSLALSDNYGYTF,TGTGCCAGCAGCTTGGCCCTTTCCGATAACTATGGCTACACCTTC
TRBV4-1,NA,NA,TRBJ2-2,CASSQSWRGQNTGELFF,TGCGCCAGCAGCCAGTCTTGGAGGGGACAAAACACCGGGGAGCTGTTTTTT
TRBV28,TRBD1,medium-sized,TRBJ1-5,CASSLGQVGNQPQHF,TGTGCCAGCAGCCTCGGACAGGTCGGGAATCAGCCCCAGCATTTT
TRBV28,NA,NA,TRBJ2-7,CASRGPGVNYEQYF,TGTGCCAGCAGGGGCCCCGGGGTCAATTACGAGCAGTACTTC
TRBV6-2/TRBV6-3,NA,many,TRBJ1-1,CASSYVDKNTEAFF,TGTGCCAGCAGTTACGTGGACAAGAACACTGAAGCTTTCTTT
TRBV20-1,TRBD2,medium-sized,TRBJ2-4,CSALNSGREKNIQYF,TGCAGTGCTTTAAATAGCGGGAGGGAGAAAAACATTCAGTACTTC
TRBV6-1,TRBD1,NA,TRBJ2-1,CASSEGQGVGEQFF,TGTGCCAGCAGTGAGGGCCAGGGGGTCGGTGAGCAGTTCTTC
TRBV11-2,TRBD2,many,TRBJ2-1,CASSLGGSGGEDEQFF,TGTGCCAGCAGCTTAGGAGGTAGCGGGGGGGAGGATGAGCAGTTCTTC
TRBV20-1,NA,many,TRBJ1-2,CSAAKPGVDYGYTF,TGCAGTGCTGCGAAACCCGGAGTGGACTATGGCTACACCTTC
TRBV30,TRBD2,many,TRBJ2-1,CAWSAWTSGNANEQFF,TGTGCCTGGAGTGCCTGGACTAGCGGGAATGCGAATGAGCAGTTCTTC
TRBV5-1,NA,many,TRBJ2-7,CASSGVGIYEQYF,TGCGCCAGCAGCGGGGTGGGTATCTACGAGCAGTACTTC
TRBV11-2,TRBD1,medium-sized,TRBJ2-1,CASSSLRDRGYNEQFF,TGTGCCAGCAGCTCCCTCCGGGACAGGGGATACAATGAGCAGTTCTTC
TRBV7-2,TRBD2,many,TRBJ2-5,CASSSSRTSGQETQYF,TGTGCCAGCAGCTCCTCTCGGACTAGCGGGCAAGAGACCCAGTACTTC
TRBV6-5,TRBD2,medium-sized,TRBJ2-5,CASLAGSGETQYF,TGTGCCAGTCTAGCGGGAAGCGGGGAGACCCAGTACTTC
TRBV20-1,NA,medium-sized,TRBJ2-2,CSSTPGSGELFF,TGCAGCTCCACGCCGGGGTCCGGGGAGCTGTTTTTT
TRBV6-5,TRBD1,few,TRBJ2-7,CASSYSGTGTGPYEQYF,TGTGCCAGCAGTTACTCCGGTACCGGGACAGGGCCCTACGAGCAGTACTTC
TRBV5-1,NA,medium-sized,TRBJ1-1,CASSPAGGTEAFF,TGCGCCAGCAGCCCCGCAGGTGGAACTGAAGCTTTCTTT
TRBV10-3,NA,NA,TRBJ1-2,CAISESTNYGYTF,TGTGCCATCAGTGAAAGCACAAACTATGGCTACACCTTC
TRBV11-2,TRBD2,medium-sized,TRBJ2-1,CASSSFFETSGDPSYNEQFF,TGTGCCAGCAGCTCGTTCTTTGAGACTAGCGGCGACCCTTCCTACAATGAGCAGTTCTTC
TRBV11-2,TRBD2,many,TRBJ2-5,CASSHLQGLADQETQYF,TGTGCCAGCAGTCACCTACAGGGACTAGCGGACCAAGAGACCCAGTACTTC
TRBV12-3/TRBV12-4,TRBD1,medium-sized,TRBJ2-3,CASTPGQGRDTQYF,TGTGCCAGCACCCCGGGACAGGGGCGAGATACGCAGTATTTT
TRBV4-1,TRBD1,many,TRBJ1-4,CASSQVQGPAEKLFF,TGCGCCAGCAGCCAAGTACAGGGGCCGGCTGAAAAACTGTTTTTT
TRBV6-5,TRBD2,medium-sized,TRBJ2-2,CASSLAGGPGGELFF,TGTGCCAGCAGCTTAGCGGGAGGGCCCGGCGGGGAGCTGTTTTTT
TRBV6-4,NA,NA,TRBJ2-7,CASSVRASQGYEQYF,TGTGCCAGCAGTGTCCGGGCCTCCCAGGGGTACGAGCAGTACTTC
TRBV6-5,NA,NA,TRBJ2-3,CASGQGPSTDTQYF,TGTGCCAGCGGGCAGGGGCCCTCCACAGATACGCAGTATTTT
TRBV7-2,TRBD1,many,TRBJ2-3,CASSLGTGGIFRDTQYF,TGTGCCAGCAGCTTGGGGACAGGGGGAATCTTCAGGGATACGCAGTATTTT
TRBV28,NA,medium-sized,TRBJ1-3,CASSFELPSGNTIYF,TGTGCCAGCAGTTTTGAGCTACCTTCTGGAAACACCATATATTTT
TRBV29-1,NA,many,TRBJ2-2,CSAGGARELFF,TGCAGCGCCGGGGGTGCCCGGGAGCTGTTTTTT
TRBV6-6,NA,NA,TRBJ1-3,CASGTGTLENTIYF,TGTGCCAGCGGTACCGGGACACTTGAAAACACCATATATTTT